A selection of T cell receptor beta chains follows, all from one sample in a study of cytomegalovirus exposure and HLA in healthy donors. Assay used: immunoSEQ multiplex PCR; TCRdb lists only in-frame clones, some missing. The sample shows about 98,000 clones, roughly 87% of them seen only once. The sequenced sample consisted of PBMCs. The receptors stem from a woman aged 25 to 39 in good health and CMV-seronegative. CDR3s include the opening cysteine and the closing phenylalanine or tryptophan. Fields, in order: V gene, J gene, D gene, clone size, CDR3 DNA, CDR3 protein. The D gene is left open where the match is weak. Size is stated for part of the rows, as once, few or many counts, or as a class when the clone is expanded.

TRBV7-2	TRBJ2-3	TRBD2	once	TGTGCCAGCAGCCCCTTCCGGGGAGGGCGGACAGATACGCAGTATTTT	CASSPFRGGRTDTQYF
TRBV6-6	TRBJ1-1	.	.	TGTGCCAGCAGTTCAGCAGGGGTGAGAACTTTCTTT	CASSSAGVRTFF
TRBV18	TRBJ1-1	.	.	TGTGCCAGCTCACCACTTCCGGCGTCGACAGTGAACACTGAAGCTTTCTTT	CASSPLPASTVNTEAFF
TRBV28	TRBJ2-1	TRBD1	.	TGTGCCAGCAGACCCGCAGGGGGTAAAAATGAGCAGTTCTTC	CASRPAGGKNEQFF
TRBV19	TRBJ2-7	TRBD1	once	TGTGCCAGTACCGATCCCGGGGGGACAGGGCGCGAGCAGTACTTC	CASTDPGGTGREQYF
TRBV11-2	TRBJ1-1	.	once	TGTGCCAGCAGCTTAGAGTGGACAGCGAACACTGAAGCTTTCTTT	CASSLEWTANTEAFF
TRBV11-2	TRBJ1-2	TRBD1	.	TGTGCCAGCAGCTACGCGACAGGGTTAAGCGGCTACACCTTC	CASSYATGLSGYTF
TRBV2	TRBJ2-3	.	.	TGTGCCAGCACACGGCAGGGCACAGATACGCAGTATTTT	CASTRQGTDTQYF
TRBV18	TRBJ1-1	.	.	TGTGCCAGCTCACCAAGGCAACAGAAGAACACTGAAGCTTTCTTT	CASSPRQQKNTEAFF
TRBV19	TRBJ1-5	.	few	TGTGCCAGTAGTATCGGAGGGTACGATTCGGAGCCCCAGCATTTT	CASSIGGYDSEPQHF
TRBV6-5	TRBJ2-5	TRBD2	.	TGTGCCAGCAGTTATTCCGGGACTACTGGGGAGACCCAGTACTTC	CASSYSGTTGETQYF
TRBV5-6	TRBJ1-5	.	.	TGTGCCAGCAGCTTACAGGGCAATCAGCCCCAGCATTTT	CASSLQGNQPQHF
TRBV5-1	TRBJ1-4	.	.	TGCGCCAGCAGCTTGCGGGGGTTAACTAATGAAAAACTGTTTTTT	CASSLRGLTNEKLFF
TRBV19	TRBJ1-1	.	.	TGTGCCAGTAGTCTCGCTCGACAGAACACTGAAGCTTTCTTT	CASSLARQNTEAFF
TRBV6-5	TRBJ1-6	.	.	TGTGCCAGCAGGCCCCCTCAGGGAAGGAATTCACCCCTCCACTTT	CASRPPQGRNSPLHF
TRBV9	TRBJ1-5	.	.	TGTGCCAGCAGCCCGAGGGGGGGCGATCAGCCCCAGCATTTT	CASSPRGGDQPQHF